This T cell receptor beta chain appears in the sequencing data of a study of shared clonotypes between healthy human individuals. Study context: With ages of 18 to 49, the donors were two women and a few men.

At least ten counts were recorded for this clone. Each cell subset's genomic DNA was divided evenly among several immunoSEQ plates. Each PCR replicate run on unsorted PBMC took in 300 ng DNA, about 29,000 T cell genomes. Unsorted PBMC DNA underwent sequencing on ten immunoSEQ deep assay plates. Assay used: immunoSEQ multiplex PCR; TCRdb lists only in-frame clones, some missing. The sample carries about 490,000 clones, less than 80% recorded once. The CDR3 is 13 amino acids. The germline V gene encodes CDR1 SGHTA and CDR2 FQGNSA. V was trimmed by 4 bases and J by 1 base, leaving 7 bases between them. The chain couples TRBV7-2 to TRBJ1-1; a possible D gene is TRBD1 (6 bases). The sequence derives from a woman in her 40s in good health. Some clones in this sample may be carry-over from other donors' samples. Source material: PBMCs. The CDR3, as DNA: TGTGCCAGCAGCTGGGGACAGAACACTGAAGCTTTCTTT. Protein sequence: CASSWGQNTEAFF.